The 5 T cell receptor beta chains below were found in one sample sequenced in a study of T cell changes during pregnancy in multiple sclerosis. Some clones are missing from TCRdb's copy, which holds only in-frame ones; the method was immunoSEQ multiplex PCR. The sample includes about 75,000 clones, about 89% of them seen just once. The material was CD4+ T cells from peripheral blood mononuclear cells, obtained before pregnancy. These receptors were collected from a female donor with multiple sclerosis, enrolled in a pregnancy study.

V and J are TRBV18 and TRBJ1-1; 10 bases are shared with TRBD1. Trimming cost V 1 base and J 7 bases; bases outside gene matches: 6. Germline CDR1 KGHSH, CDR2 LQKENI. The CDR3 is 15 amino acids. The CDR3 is CASSPLDRGGFEAFF. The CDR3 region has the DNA TGTGCCAGCTCACCACTGGACAGGGGGGGTTTTGAAGCTTTCTTT.

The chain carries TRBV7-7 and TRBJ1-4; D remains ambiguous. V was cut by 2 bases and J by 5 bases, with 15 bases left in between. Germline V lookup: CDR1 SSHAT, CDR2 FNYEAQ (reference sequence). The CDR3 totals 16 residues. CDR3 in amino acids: CASSLLSPQLNEKLFF. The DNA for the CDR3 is TGTGCCAGCAGCTTACTCTCTCCACAGCTGAATGAAAAACTGTTTTTT.

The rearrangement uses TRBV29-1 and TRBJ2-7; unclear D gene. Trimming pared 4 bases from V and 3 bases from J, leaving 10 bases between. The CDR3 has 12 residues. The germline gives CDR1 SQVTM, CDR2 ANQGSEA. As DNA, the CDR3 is TGCAGCGTTGGGCTAGGTAGCTACGAGCAGTACTTC. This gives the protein CSVGLGSYEQYF.

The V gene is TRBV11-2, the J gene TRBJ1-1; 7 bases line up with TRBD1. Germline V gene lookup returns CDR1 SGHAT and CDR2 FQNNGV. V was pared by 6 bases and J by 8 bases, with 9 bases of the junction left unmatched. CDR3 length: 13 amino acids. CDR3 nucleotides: TGTGCCAGCAGGCAATACAGGGGCGGGGAAGCTTTCTTT. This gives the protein CASRQYRGGEAFF.

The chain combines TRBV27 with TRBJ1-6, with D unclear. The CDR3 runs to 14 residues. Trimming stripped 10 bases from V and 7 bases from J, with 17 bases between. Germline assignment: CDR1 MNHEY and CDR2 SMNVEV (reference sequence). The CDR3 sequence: CATRMYNENSPLHF. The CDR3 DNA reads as TGTGCCACCAGGATGTATAACGAGAATTCACCCCTCCACTTT.